Presented here are 4 T cell receptor beta chains from one specimen sequenced in a study of blood T cells in healthy people across ages. Sample-barcoded 5' priming and a J-beta primer mix drove a second PCR of about 6 to 12 cycles. TCRdb reprocessed the 5' RACE reads via MiXCR and lists one record per CDR3 protein. The sample has some 900,000 distinct CDR3 sequences; roughly 48% are singletons. Sequencing input: blood. The receptor source for this set is a young man in good health.

The chain has TRBV6-2 or TRBV6-3 and TRBJ2-1; TRBD2 aligns across 10 bases. V gave up 6 bases and J gave up 7 bases; unmatched junction bases: 6. The germline V gene has CDR1 MNHEY and CDR2 SVGEGT. The CDR3 has 14 amino acids. CDR3 region: CASRGGLASNEQFF. Here the CDR3 DNA reads TGTGCCAGCAGGGGGGGACTAGCGTCAAATGAGCAGTTCTTC.

This clonotype was counted a few times. V and J are TRBV6-1 and TRBJ2-1; D may correspond to TRBD1 or TRBD2 (6 bases each). Per germline, CDR1 MNHNS and CDR2 SASEGT. V lost 4 bases to trimming and J lost 5 bases, with 9 bases between them. The CDR3 totals 13 residues. For the CDR3, the DNA is TGTGCCAGCAGTGCGGGGGCCAACAATGAGCAGTTCTTC. It is translated as CASSAGANNEQFF.

This clonotype was found a few times. The V call is TRBV4-1, the J call TRBJ1-5; 7 bases map to TRBD1. J gave up 0 bases and V 1 base, and 6 bases lay outside the gene matches. The CDR3 loop spans 17 amino acids. CDR1 is MGHRA, CDR2 YSYEKL, per germline. CDR3 coding DNA: TGCGCCAGCAGCCAAGCGCCGGGACAGTATAGCAATCAGCCCCAGCATTTT. This codes for CASSQAPGQYSNQPQHF.

The chain's CDR3 is CASSLTRGVDSPLHF. In nucleotides, the CDR3 is TGTGCCAGCAGTCTTACCAGGGGAGTGGATTCACCCCTCCACTTT. The chain uses TRBV5-5 and TRBJ1-6, with D perhaps TRBD1 (6 bases). Trimming left V 5 bases short and J 8 bases short, with 17 bases between. The CDR3 consists of 15 residues. CDR1 is SGHKS, CDR2 YYEKEE, per germline (reference sequence).